Following are 29 T cell receptor beta chains from one sample sequenced in a study of CD8+CD57+ T cells in acquired aplastic anemia. CD8+CD57+ cell expansion had been shown by flow cytometry in patients chosen for sequencing. Genomic DNA provided the template from which TCR beta VDJ and CDR3 profiles were obtained. Each CDR3 protein gets one entry after TCRdb re-called the reads with MiXCR. The sample includes around 180,000 distinct CDR3 sequences, approximately 48% of them seen just once. Sample: sorted CD4+, CD8+, or CD8+CD57+ T cells (not recorded which) from PBMCs. The origin of the receptors is a human donor with aplastic anemia.

J is TRBJ1-1 and V is TRBV15, with D unresolved. Germline V gene sequence: CDR1 LNHNV, CDR2 YYDKDF (reference sequence). The V and J ends lost 0 bases and 4 bases respectively, with 15 bases between them. This CDR3 is 16 amino acids long. CDR3 bases: TGTGCCACCAGCAGAGATCGCGTCAGCTCCTCCACTGAAGCTTTCTTT. Translation gives CATSRDRVSSSTEAFF.

The sample holds one count of this clonotype. This sequence joins TRBV19 and TRBJ1-1; D is unclear. This CDR3 is built from 15 residues. V lost 0 bases to trimming and J lost 0 bases, with 8 bases between them. CDR1 and CDR2 (germline): LNHDA, SQIVND (reference sequence). The CDR3, as DNA: TGTGCCAGTAGTATAGATCCTAGGGTGAACACTGAAGCTTTCTTT. This translates into CASSIDPRVNTEAFF. Looking up the rest from reference TRBV19 and TRBJ1-1 gives the full variable domain: DGGITQSPKYLFRKEGQNVTLSCEQNLNHDAMYWYRQDPGQGLRLIYYSQIVNDFQKGDIAEGYSVSREKKESFPLTVTSAQKNPTAFYLCASSIDPRVNTEAFFGQGTRLTVV.

This clonotype was seen a few times. The genes are TRBV18 and TRBJ1-5; 8 bases line up with TRBD1. From germline, CDR1 is KGHSH and CDR2 LQKENI. CDR3 length equals 14 residues. Trimming removed 6 bases from V and 6 bases from J; junction bases left unmatched: 7. The DNA for the CDR3 is TGTGCCAGCTCTCAGGACAGGGCGGGTCAGCCCCAGCATTTT. Its protein is CASSQDRAGQPQHF.

This chain joins TRBV19 and TRBJ2-7, with TRBD1 matching 8 bases. CDR1 LNHDA and CDR2 SQIVND come from the germline V gene (reference sequence). The CDR3 is 15 amino acids. V gave up 10 bases and J gave up 0 bases; unmatched junction bases: 11. CDR3 nucleotides: TGTGCCACTTCGGACAGGGCTACATTCTCCTACGAGCAGTACTTC. Amino acids: CATSDRATFSYEQYF.

Only one count was recorded for this clonotype. J is TRBJ2-7 and V is TRBV5-1, with 7 bases fitting TRBD1. The CDR3 is 13 amino acids. The ends lost 4 bases at V and 5 bases at J; junction bases unmatched: 6. Germline V CDR1 and CDR2: SGHRS, YFSETQ. In nucleotides, the CDR3 is TGCGCCAGCAGCCCTGAGGGGGCCCACGAGCAGTACTTC. Translating it yields CASSPEGAHEQYF. Based on the CDR3 plus reference TRBV5-1 and TRBJ2-7, the full variable domain is KAGVTQTPRYLIKTRGQQVTLSCSPISGHRSVSWYQQTPGQGLQFLFEYFSETQRNKGNFPGRFSGRQFSNSRSEMNVSTLELGDSALYLCASSPEGAHEQYFGPGTRLTVT.

The chain recombines TRBV2 with TRBJ2-5; D possibly corresponds to TRBD2 (5 bases). V dropped 3 bases and J dropped 2 bases, with 19 bases sitting between them. This CDR3 has 17 residues. Germline CDR1 is SNHLY and CDR2 is FYNNEI. CDR3 bases: TGTGCCAGCAGTGATCTCTTCTTAGCAAGCGGACAAGAGACCCAGTACTTC. Translated, it gives CASSDLFLASGQETQYF.

This clonotype occurred a few times. This chain links TRBV28 with TRBJ1-1; D is unresolved. Trimming removed 3 bases at V and 2 bases at J, with 16 bases between. This CDR3 comprises 16 residues. Per germline, CDR1 MDHEN and CDR2 SYDVKM. CDR3: CASSFGFLGINTEAFF. In nucleotides, the CDR3 is TGTGCCAGCAGTTTCGGATTTCTGGGTATCAACACTGAAGCTTTCTTT.

This clonotype was seen a handful of times. The chain employs TRBV28 and TRBJ1-4; 11 nucleotides match TRBD1. The junction had 8 bases not matched to a gene; V was cut back by 3 bases and J by 8 bases. The CDR3 consists of 16 residues. CDR1 and CDR2 (germline): MDHEN, SYDVKM. The CDR3 nucleotides are TGTGCCAGCAGTTTGGGGGGGACAGGGGGTAGGGAAAAACTGTTTTTT. Translating it yields CASSLGGTGGREKLFF.

This chain's CDR3 is CASSLRLPNTGELFF. Here the CDR3 DNA reads TGTGCCAGCAGTTTACGGCTGCCGAACACCGGGGAGCTGTTTTTT. J is TRBJ2-2 and V is TRBV28; D remains unclear. The germline CDR1 and CDR2 sequences are MDHEN and SYDVKM. V lost 2 bases and J lost 0, with 7 bases in between. The CDR3 consists of 15 residues.

The chain uses TRBV20-1 and TRBJ2-1; D call uncertain. CDR3 length equals 12 residues. The germline V gene encodes CDR1 DFQATT and CDR2 SNEGSKA (reference sequence). The germline V and J ends were trimmed by 6 bases and 3 bases, with 9 bases remaining between them. The CDR3 is CSAPSRYNEQFF. The CDR3 DNA reads TGCAGTGCCCCATCCCGCTACAATGAGCAGTTCTTC.

This clonotype was counted many times. This chain joins TRBV7-7 and TRBJ2-7; 10 nucleotides match TRBD2. The germline V gene encodes CDR1 SSHAT and CDR2 FNYEAQ (reference sequence). The CDR3 loop spans 14 amino acids. V lost 5 bases, J lost 3 bases, and 4 bases stayed unmatched. The CDR3 DNA follows: TGTGCCAGCAGCCCCAGCGGGAGGGTCTACGAGCAGTACTTC. Translation: CASSPSGRVYEQYF.

This clonotype was counted at least ten times. The genes are TRBV20-1 and TRBJ2-3, with TRBD2 identical over 9 bases. V was clipped by 2 bases and J by 0 bases; unmatched bases: 6. Germline CDR1 and CDR2: DFQATT and SNEGSKA (reference sequence). The CDR3 totals 16 residues. This chain's CDR3 is CSARPGTSRSTDTQYF. DNA of the CDR3: TGCAGTGCTAGACCCGGGACTAGCAGAAGCACAGATACGCAGTATTTT.

This clonotype was counted between two and nine times. This chain links TRBV2 with TRBJ1-1, with D tentatively TRBD1 (5 bases). The CDR3 length is 12 residues. Trimming pared 3 bases from V and 8 bases from J, leaving 10 bases between. Germline loops: CDR1 SNHLY, CDR2 FYNNEI. The chain's CDR3 is CASSEVGLEAFF. CDR3 DNA sequence: TGTGCCAGCAGTGAGGTGGGACTGGAAGCTTTCTTT.

This clonotype was observed at least ten times. The chain has TRBV14 and TRBJ2-2; D gene uncertain. Trimming shortened V by 5 bases and J by 8 bases, and 15 bases separated the two germline ends. Looked up from germline, CDR1 is SGHDN and CDR2 is FVKESK. The CDR3 is 14 residues long. The CDR3 spells CASSVFRFYGELFF. DNA for the CDR3: TGTGCCAGCAGCGTGTTCCGGTTCTATGGGGAGCTGTTTTTT.

The CDR3 loop is CASSDTGRNYGYTF. The DNA of the CDR3 is TGTGCCAGCAGTGACACAGGGAGGAACTATGGCTACACCTTC. V gene TRBV2 combines with J gene TRBJ1-2, with D perhaps matching TRBD1 (6 bases). The CDR3 is 14 amino acids. Germline CDR1 is SNHLY and CDR2 is FYNNEI. Trimming left V 3 bases short and J 2 bases short, with 10 bases between. The complete variable domain, with remaining parts taken from reference TRBV2 and TRBJ1-2, reads EPEVTQTPSHQVTQMGQEVILRCVPISNHLYFYWYRQILGQKVEFLVSFYNNEISEKSEIFDDQFSVERPDGSNFTLKIRSTKLEDSAMYFCASSDTGRNYGYTFGSGTRLTVV.

Of note for this clonotype: Since a much larger clone is just one base distant, this may be a read error. The chain couples TRBV10-3 to TRBJ1-2; D gene uncertain. The V and J ends lost 5 bases and 8 bases respectively, with 15 bases between them. Germline V gives CDR1 ENHRY, CDR2 SYGVKD. CDR3 length equals 13 residues. CDR3 in amino acids: CAISPGSHRGYTF. CDR3 bases: TGTGCCATCAGTCCGGGTTCCCATCGGGGCTACACCTTC.

As concerns this clonotype: A much more abundant neighbour one base away suggests this may be a read error. The rearrangement links TRBV9 to TRBJ2-7, with D possibly matching TRBD1 (5 bases). The CDR3 extends over 14 amino acids. Germline V gene data show CDR1 as SGDLS and CDR2 as YYNGEE. The CDR3 protein is CASSVGQGPLEQCF. CDR3 coding DNA: TGTGCCAGCAGCGTAGGCCAGGGTCCCCTGGAGCAGTGCTTC.

V gene TRBV20-1 combines with J gene TRBJ2-7, with unresolved D. CDR1 is DFQATT, CDR2 SNEGSKA, per germline (reference sequence). This CDR3 spans 12 amino acids. V was cut by 2 bases and J by 4 bases, with 9 bases left in between. The CDR3 is CSARLAGYEQYF. CDR3 DNA sequence: TGCAGTGCTAGACTGGCAGGTTACGAGCAGTACTTC.

This clonotype was seen repeatedly, ten times or more. The chain carries TRBV6-1 and TRBJ1-2, with TRBD1 matching over 8 bases. This CDR3 spans 14 amino acids. The V gene's germline CDR1 is MNHNS and CDR2 SASEGT. V trimming: 1 base; J trimming: 5 bases; junction bases outside the gene matches: 3. The CDR3 loop is CASSEGTGLYGYTF. DNA of the CDR3: TGTGCCAGCAGTGAAGGGACAGGGTTATATGGCTACACCTTC.

The rearrangement links TRBV9 to TRBJ2-3, with 12 positions matching TRBD1. The germline CDR1 and CDR2 sequences are SGDLS and YYNGEE. The junction had 4 bases not matched to a gene; V was cut back by 7 bases and J by 1 base. The CDR3 has 15 residues. In DNA form, the CDR3 reads TGTGCCAGCGGGACAGGGGGCTTTGGCACAGATACGCAGTATTTT. Its protein is CASGTGGFGTDTQYF.

The chain links TRBV19 to TRBJ2-5; TRBD1 might be the D (6 bases). The germline gives CDR1 LNHDA, CDR2 SQIVND (reference sequence). Trimming cost V 7 bases and J 2 bases, with 11 bases left between them. The length of the CDR3 is 13 residues. CDR3 nucleotides: TGTGCCAGTACCCCGGGACAACAAGAGACCCAGTACTTC. Its protein product is CASTPGQQETQYF.

This clonotype has at least ten counts. In DNA form, the CDR3 reads TGTGCCAGCGTGGTAATAGCGGGATCCGGGGAGCTGTTTTTT. As protein: CASVVIAGSGELFF. The chain couples TRBV7-6 to TRBJ2-2; 8 positions agree with TRBD2. V shed 8 bases, J shed 6 bases, and the junction held 8 bases outside the gene matches. Germline V lookup: CDR1 SGHVS, CDR2 FNYEAQ. CDR3 length: 14 amino acids.

On this clonotype: Compared with germline, one end of the junction differs, possibly owing to a read error. The chain links TRBV24-1 to TRBJ2-7, with unresolved D. Germline V gene sequence: CDR1 KGHDR, CDR2 SFDVKD. The CDR3 runs 11 residues. The CDR3: CATSVGYEQYF. The DNA for the CDR3 is TGTGCCACCAGTGTGGGTTACGAGCAGTACTTT.

The table lists this clonotype with many counts. V usage is TRBV6-4 and J usage is TRBJ2-7, with D tentatively TRBD1 or TRBD2 (5 bases each). CDR1 MRHNA and CDR2 SNTAGT come from the germline V gene. Trimming left V 4 bases short and J 6 bases short, with 16 bases between. The CDR3 has 14 amino acids. Here the CDR3 DNA reads TGTGCCAGCAGTGGGGGCCCTAGCCACGGCGAGCAGTACTTC. Translation: CASSGGPSHGEQYF.

The gene calls are TRBV19 and TRBJ1-1; D is ambiguous. Germline loops: CDR1 LNHDA, CDR2 SQIVND (reference sequence). Trimming left V 2 bases short and J 10 bases short, with 8 bases between. The CDR3 extends over 11 amino acids. DNA of the CDR3: TGTGCCAGTAGTATAACTCGGAGAGCTTTCTTT. It is translated as CASSITRRAFF.

This clonotype was seen ten or more times. The rearrangement uses TRBV19 and TRBJ1-2; D unresolved. This CDR3 spans 15 amino acids. CDR1 and CDR2 (germline): LNHDA, SQIVND (reference sequence). Between the trimmed V and J ends, which lost 3 bases and 0 bases, there was a span of 11 bases. In DNA form, the CDR3 reads TGTGCCAGTAGTATCCCCGGACGCACTAACTATGGCTACACCTTC. Protein: CASSIPGRTNYGYTF.

The chain has TRBV10-2 and TRBJ1-5, with 12 bases identical to TRBD1. This CDR3 has 17 amino acids. CDR1 and CDR2 (germline): WSHSY, SAAADI. The junction had 7 bases not matched to a gene; V was cut back by 2 bases and J by 5 bases. CDR3 in amino acids: CASSENTGTGGDQPQHF. DNA for the CDR3: TGCGCCAGCAGTGAGAATACCGGGACAGGGGGCGATCAGCCCCAGCATTTT.

The chain's CDR3 is CASSISPPGAKETQYF. DNA for the CDR3: TGTGCCAGTAGTATTTCCCCTCCCGGGGCCAAAGAGACCCAGTACTTC. J is TRBJ2-5 and V is TRBV19; D could derive from TRBD1 or TRBD2 (5 bases each). V was clipped by 3 bases and J by 3 bases, with 17 bases between them. Germline values: CDR1 LNHDA, CDR2 SQIVND (reference sequence). This CDR3 spans 16 amino acids.

The rearrangement uses TRBV30 and TRBJ2-4, with D perhaps being TRBD1 or TRBD2 (5 bases each). The germline gives CDR1 GTSNPN, CDR2 SVGIG (reference sequence). The CDR3 covers 11 residues. Trimming shortened V by 1 base and J by 12 bases, and 10 bases separated the two germline ends. The CDR3 spells CAWSARGDQYF. The CDR3 DNA is TGTGCCTGGAGTGCGAGGGGTGATCAGTACTTC.